A selection of T cell receptor beta chains follows, all from one sample in a study of blood T cell repertoires in COVID-19. This table comes from immunoSEQ multiplex PCR, and its TCRdb copy is limited to in-frame clones, with some not included. The sample has around 92,000 clones, nearly 85% seen once. Sequencing input: peripheral blood. The receptors derive from an elderly woman with acute or convalescent COVID-19. Each CDR3 is given with its conserved first and last residue. Each record gives: V gene, clone size, D gene, CDR3 length, J gene, CDR3 DNA, CDR3 protein. A D gene is named only where the DNA matches it firmly. Size is omitted from some rows. Given values are once, few, many or a class for expanded clones.

>TRBV6-2/TRBV6-3|once|NA|14|TRBJ2-1
TGTGCCAGCAGTTTTCGCGGGACCTACAATGAGCAGTTCTTC
CASSFRGTYNEQFF
>TRBV15|NA|NA|13|TRBJ2-1
TGTGCCACCAGCAGAAAAGAGGGAGATGAGCAGTTCTTC
CATSRKEGDEQFF
>TRBV7-9|once|TRBD2|17|TRBJ2-5
TGTGCCAGCAGCCCCCGTCGAGCGGGAGGGTTGCAGGAGACCCAGTACTTC
CASSPRRAGGLQETQYF
>TRBV27|NA|TRBD1|13|TRBJ2-7
TGTGCCAGCAGTTTTGACAGGGAGTACGAGCAGTACTTC
CASSFDREYEQYF
>TRBV7-3|NA|NA|14|TRBJ2-3
TGTGCCAGCAGCTTAAGCGGGGTCACAGATACGCAGTATTTT
CASSLSGVTDTQYF
>TRBV27|few|NA|15|TRBJ2-7
TGTGCCAGCAGTCACCGCGCAGGGGGGATGTACGAGCAGTACTTC
CASSHRAGGMYEQYF
>TRBV29-1|NA|TRBD2|14|TRBJ2-7
TGCAGCGTTGGAGCTAGCGGGAATCTCTACGAGCAGTACTTC
CSVGASGNLYEQYF
>TRBV9|NA|NA|18|TRBJ1-5
TGTGCCAGCAGCGGGCCCAGGGAAGGTGGGGATAGCAATCAGCCCCAGCATTTT
CASSGPREGGDSNQPQHF
>TRBV6-5|NA|NA|14|TRBJ1-3
TGTGCCAGCAGTTCACCGAGCTCTGGAAACACCATATATTTT
CASSSPSSGNTIYF
>TRBV15|once|TRBD2|17|TRBJ2-1
TGTGCCACCAGCACCCCGGGACTAGCGGGAGTCTACAATGAGCAGTTCTTC
CATSTPGLAGVYNEQFF
>TRBV9|NA|TRBD2|15|TRBJ2-3
TGTGCCAGCAGCGCCGGGACTAGCGGATCAGATACGCAGTATTTT
CASSAGTSGSDTQYF
>TRBV6-6|NA|NA|15|TRBJ1-5
TGTGCCAGCAGTTACCTCTTCGGGGGGGATCAGCCCCAGCATTTT
CASSYLFGGDQPQHF
>TRBV30|NA|NA|15|TRBJ1-6
TGTGCCCTATCAACAGGGAGCTCCTATAATTCACCCCTCCACTTT
CALSTGSSYNSPLHF
>TRBV24-1|NA|TRBD1|17|TRBJ1-4
TGTGCCACCAGTGACCTTGACAGGGGGCATACTAATGAAAAACTGTTTTTT
CATSDLDRGHTNEKLFF
>TRBV3-1/TRBV3-2|NA|NA|13|TRBJ2-7
TGTGCCAGCAGCCAAGATCCCGGTTACGAGCAGTACTTC
CASSQDPGYEQYF
>TRBV5-6|NA|NA|13|TRBJ2-3
TGTGCCAGCAGCACGGCGGGCACAGATACGCAGTATTTT
CASSTAGTDTQYF
>TRBV27|NA|TRBD1|17|TRBJ2-6
TGTGCCAGCAGTTTGAGGGACAGCACCTCTGGGGCCAACGTCCTGACTTTC
CASSLRDSTSGANVLTF
>TRBV11-2|few|TRBD1|15|TRBJ2-1
TGTGCCAGCAGCCTTGACAGGGGTGAGAACAATGAGCAGTTCTTC
CASSLDRGENNEQFF
>TRBV3-1/TRBV3-2|NA|TRBD2|17|TRBJ2-3
TGTGCCAGCAGCCCCTGGCGGGCTAGCGGGAGCCCAGATACGCAGTATTTT
CASSPWRASGSPDTQYF
>TRBV24-1|NA|TRBD1|14|TRBJ2-1
TGTGCCACCAGTGATTTGCAGGGGGCTAATGAGCAGTTCTTC
CATSDLQGANEQFF
>TRBV5-1|few|TRBD2|13|TRBJ2-5
TGCGCCAGCACTAGCGGGAGCCAAGAGACCCAGTACTTC
CASTSGSQETQYF
>TRBV2|NA|TRBD1|14|TRBJ2-5
TGTGCCAGCAGTGTTTCGGCAGGGGGAGAGACCCAGTACTTC
CASSVSAGGETQYF
>TRBV3-1/TRBV3-2|NA|NA|14|TRBJ2-2
TGTGCCAGCAGCCTGGGGACATCTACCGGGGAGCTGTTTTTT
CASSLGTSTGELFF
>TRBV27|NA|NA|13|TRBJ1-6
TGTGCCAGCAGTTTCTCGTGGGCTTCACCCCTCCACTTT
CASSFSWASPLHF
>TRBV27|NA|TRBD2|16|TRBJ2-3
TGTGCCAGCAGCCTGGGACTAGCGGGCCGCACAGATACGCAGTATTTT
CASSLGLAGRTDTQYF
>TRBV18|NA|TRBD2|13|TRBJ2-5
TGTGCCAGCTCACCAGCGGGGGGGGAGACCCAGTACTTC
CASSPAGGETQYF
>TRBV18|NA|TRBD1|15|TRBJ1-2
TGTGCCAGCTCACCAATCGGACAGGGGGACTATGGCTACACCTTC
CASSPIGQGDYGYTF
>TRBV18|NA|NA|13|TRBJ2-7
TGTGCCAGTTCGACCAGGGAACCCCACGAGCAGTACTTC
CASSTREPHEQYF
>TRBV7-7|NA|TRBD2|15|TRBJ2-5
TGTGCTAGCAGTCCCCAGGCGGGAGCCCGAGAGACCCAGTACTTC
CASSPQAGARETQYF
>TRBV19|once|NA|15|TRBJ2-3
TGTGCCAGCTCGTATTTCCCGGGGAACACAGATACGCAGTATTTT
CASSYFPGNTDTQYF
>TRBV20-1|NA|NA|11|TRBJ1-2
TGCAGTGCCCCACAGGGAGATGGCTACACCTTC
CSAPQGDGYTF
>TRBV6-6|NA|NA|14|TRBJ2-7
TGTGCCAGCAGCCCACCCTGGACAGAATACGAGCAGTACTTC
CASSPPWTEYEQYF
>TRBV19|NA|TRBD1|14|TRBJ2-7
TGTGCCAGTAGTGTGGGACAGGGGGCTTACGAGCAGTACTTC
CASSVGQGAYEQYF
>TRBV10-1|few|TRBD1|15|TRBJ2-7
TGCGCCAGCTCATTCTGGACAGGGGGTGCGTACGAGCAGTACTTC
CASSFWTGGAYEQYF
>TRBV11-3|few|NA|14|TRBJ1-3
TGTGCCAGCCGGGCAGCCTTAGCGGGAAACACCATATATTTT
CASRAALAGNTIYF
>TRBV28|NA|NA|12|TRBJ1-2
TGTGCCAGCAGCCTCGGGGACTATGGCTACACCTTC
CASSLGDYGYTF